What follows are 32 T cell receptor beta chains derived from one specimen sequenced in a study of blood T cell repertoires in COVID-19. TCRdb keeps only in-frame clones here, not all; method: immunoSEQ multiplex PCR. The sample gives about 30,000 clones, around 63% of which show up once; roughly a sixth is in the top ten. The specimen was peripheral blood. These receptors all stem from a human donor in a cohort sampled during active COVID-19.

This clone has ten or more counts. The chain combines TRBV9 with TRBJ2-5, with 9 nucleotides matching TRBD2. V shed 4 bases and J 2 bases; nucleotides not matched to a gene: 6. Germline V gene sequence: CDR1 SGDLS, CDR2 YYNGEE. The CDR3 extends over 15 amino acids. Here the CDR3 reads CASSFSGGYQETQYF. For the CDR3, the DNA is TGTGCCAGCAGCTTTAGCGGGGGTTATCAAGAGACCCAGTACTTC.

The chain links TRBV29-1 to TRBJ2-1; a possible D gene is TRBD2 (5 bases). V was shortened by 1 base and J by 9 bases, with 13 bases between the two germline ends. The CDR3 length is 13 residues. CDR1 is SQVTM and CDR2 is ANQGSEA in the germline V gene. CDR3 region: CSVEGASRGEQFF. The DNA for the CDR3 is TGCAGCGTTGAAGGCGCTAGCCGGGGTGAGCAGTTCTTC.

This sequence joins TRBV2 and TRBJ1-1; no firm D call. The CDR3 is 13 residues long. Germline V lookup: CDR1 SNHLY, CDR2 FYNNEI. With 5 bases removed from V and 11 bases from J, the gap between germline ends came to 18 bases. CDR3 DNA: TGTGCCAGCAGTCCTCTTATGGAGTCTGGGGCTTTCTTT. Translating it yields CASSPLMESGAFF.

This sequence joins TRBV30 and TRBJ1-3; D is perhaps TRBD1 (6 bases). CDR3 length equals 17 residues. V was shortened by 1 base and J by 0 bases, with 16 bases between the two germline ends. Germline values: CDR1 GTSNPN, CDR2 SVGIG (reference sequence). In DNA form, the CDR3 reads TGTGCCTGGAGTGCCCCCGGGGGGCTCGGCTCTGGAAACACCATATATTTT. Its translation: CAWSAPGGLGSGNTIYF.

The chain couples TRBV28 to TRBJ2-5; TRBD1 matches 8 bases. CDR1 MDHEN and CDR2 SYDVKM come from the germline V gene. The V gene end was trimmed by 1 base and the J gene end by 1 base; junction bases not matched to a gene: 2. The length of the CDR3 is 15 residues. This CDR3 is CASSLYQGAQETQYF. CDR3 DNA sequence: TGTGCCAGCAGTTTATACCAGGGGGCCCAAGAGACCCAGTACTTC.

The chain is built from TRBV5-1 and TRBJ1-2; 10 bases are a match to TRBD1. In germline, CDR1 is SGHRS, CDR2 YFSETQ. The J segment lost 7 bases and the V segment lost 2 bases, leaving 2 bases of the junction unmatched. The CDR3 contains 13 residues. Written as DNA, the CDR3 is TGCGCCAGCAGCTTAGGACAGGGGGTTGGCTACACCTTC. Its translation is CASSLGQGVGYTF.

This clone was detected only once. The chain carries TRBV6-5 and TRBJ1-2; TRBD1 matches at 8 bases. The CDR3 runs 13 residues. Germline CDR1 MNHEY, CDR2 SVGAGI. V shed 5 bases, J shed 5 bases, and the junction held 4 bases outside the gene matches. CDR3 nucleotides: TGTGCCAGCAGTAAGACAGGGGCTTATGGCTACACCTTC. Translating it yields CASSKTGAYGYTF.

This chain uses TRBV3-1 (or the pseudogene TRBV3-2) with TRBJ1-3; TRBD1 agrees at 12 bases. The germline V gene encodes CDR1 LGHDT and CDR2 YNNKEL (reference sequence). Losses at the gene ends were 4 bases for V and 11 bases for J; bases not matched to a gene: 3. The length of the CDR3 is 13 residues. CDR3 DNA: TGTGCCAGCAGCCCGGGACAGGGGGCATCCATATATTTT. As protein: CASSPGQGASIYF.

The chain has TRBV2 and TRBJ2-1, with TRBD1 matching over 8 bases. The CDR3 contains 13 residues. V trimming: 6 bases; J trimming: 3 bases; junction bases outside the gene matches: 1. Germline CDR1 reads SNHLY; CDR2 reads FYNNEI. This CDR3 reads CASRGQGYNEQFF. The CDR3 DNA follows: TGTGCCAGCAGAGGACAGGGCTACAATGAGCAGTTCTTC.

CDR3 nucleotides: TGTGCCAGTAGTCGGACAGGGGGATTTTACGAGCAGTACTTC. Translation: CASSRTGGFYEQYF. This sequence joins TRBV19 and TRBJ2-7; 10 positions match TRBD1. The CDR3 consists of 14 residues. Looked up from germline, CDR1 is LNHDA and CDR2 is SQIVND (reference sequence). Unmatched junction bases numbered 5, after V lost 5 bases and J lost 4 bases.

This rearrangement joins TRBV7-2 to TRBJ1-5, with unresolved D. CDR3 length equals 13 residues. The germline gives CDR1 SGHTA, CDR2 FQGNSA. Trimming took 5 bases from V and 1 from J, leaving 6 bases between them. The CDR3 loop reads CASSPGSNQPQHF. DNA for the CDR3: TGTGCCAGCAGCCCCGGGAGCAATCAGCCCCAGCATTTT.

The gene calls are TRBV27 and TRBJ1-1; D remains ambiguous. Germline loops: CDR1 MNHEY, CDR2 SMNVEV (reference sequence). The CDR3 totals 13 residues. V was shortened by 4 bases and J by 2 bases, with 8 bases between the two germline ends. This CDR3 reads CASSYTDNTEAFF. The CDR3 DNA sequence: TGTGCCAGCAGTTACACAGATAACACTGAAGCTTTCTTT.

The chain employs TRBV25-1 and TRBJ1-1; 7 bases agree with TRBD1. Looked up from germline, CDR1 is MGHDK and CDR2 is SYGVNS. V was clipped by 7 bases and J by 1 base; unmatched bases: 15. The CDR3 sequence is 17 residues long. As DNA, the CDR3 is TGTGCCAGCAAAGATAGGGGGCTCGGGAGTAGGAACACTGAAGCTTTCTTT. Translation: CASKDRGLGSRNTEAFF.

The rearrangement links TRBV3-1 (or the pseudogene TRBV3-2) to TRBJ2-7; D unresolved. V was clipped by 3 bases and J by 5 bases, with 8 bases between them. The length of the CDR3 is 12 residues. Germline V gives CDR1 LGHDT, CDR2 YNNKEL (reference sequence). Written as DNA, the CDR3 is TGTGCCAGCAGCCACCCCCCCAACGAGCAGTACTTC. It specifies CASSHPPNEQYF.

Only a few counts were recorded for this clone. The V call is TRBV27, the J call TRBJ2-7; D might be TRBD1 (5 bases). This CDR3 is 14 amino acids long. Trimming removed 4 bases from V and 3 bases from J, with 13 bases in between. CDR1 is MNHEY, CDR2 SMNVEV, per germline (reference sequence). CDR3 loop: CASSSVDSLYEQYF. The CDR3 nucleotides are TGTGCCAGCAGTTCCGTCGACAGTCTCTACGAGCAGTACTTC.

The chain couples TRBV7-9 to TRBJ1-2; 7 nucleotides align to TRBD1. The CDR3 runs 12 residues. V lost 6 bases and J lost 5; bases outside the gene matches: 3. Germline assignment: CDR1 SEHNR and CDR2 FQNEAQ (reference sequence). The CDR3 nucleotides read TGTGCCAGCAGGGAACAGGGGTATGGCTACACCTTC. Amino acid sequence: CASREQGYGYTF.

This rearrangement joins TRBV19 to TRBJ1-1, with 7 bases matching TRBD1. This CDR3 region has 15 residues. In germline, CDR1 is LNHDA, CDR2 SQIVND (reference sequence). V shed 9 bases, J shed 0 bases, and the junction held 10 bases outside the gene matches. CDR3 DNA sequence: TGTGCCAGCGCCAGGGGGGAACTAGTGAACACTGAAGCTTTCTTT. Translation gives CASARGELVNTEAFF.

V and J are TRBV5-1 and TRBJ1-1; D gene unclear. Germline CDR1 SGHRS, CDR2 YFSETQ. V was trimmed by 1 base and J by 0 bases, leaving 19 bases between them. This CDR3 comprises 18 residues. CDR3 loop: CASSLIPSLSLMNTEAFF. Written as DNA, the CDR3 is TGCGCCAGCAGCTTGATTCCGTCCTTAAGCCTCATGAACACTGAAGCTTTCTTT.

This chain connects TRBV28 to TRBJ2-3, with a tentative D call TRBD1 (5 bases). Trimming pared 6 bases from V and 6 bases from J, leaving 10 bases between. Germline lookup yields CDR1 MDHEN and CDR2 SYDVKM. The CDR3 is 12 residues long. The CDR3 protein is CASRDSPDTQYF. In DNA form, the CDR3 reads TGTGCCAGCAGAGACAGTCCCGATACGCAGTATTTT.

J is TRBJ1-4 and V is TRBV28, with D perhaps TRBD1 (6 bases). In germline, CDR1 is MDHEN, CDR2 SYDVKM. The CDR3 extends over 17 amino acids. Trimming shortened V by 1 base and J by 2 bases, and 14 bases separated the two germline ends. The chain's CDR3 is CASSLFPRGVTNEKLFF. DNA for the CDR3: TGTGCCAGCAGTTTATTCCCCAGGGGAGTGACTAATGAAAAACTGTTTTTT.

The V call is TRBV28, the J call TRBJ2-7, with 8 bases fitting TRBD1. CDR3 length: 15 residues. Germline V gene data show CDR1 as MDHEN and CDR2 as SYDVKM. V lost 0 bases to trimming and J lost 4 bases; unmatched junction nucleotides: 5. This CDR3 reads CASSLWVRGPYEQYF. The DNA of the CDR3 is TGTGCCAGCAGTTTATGGGTCAGGGGGCCGTACGAGCAGTACTTC.

The chain couples TRBV13 to TRBJ2-7, with unresolved D. The CDR3 has 15 amino acids. Germline V gene lookup returns CDR1 PRHDT and CDR2 FYEKMQ (reference sequence). Trimming took 4 bases from V and 1 from J, leaving 14 bases between them. This CDR3 is CASSSSRDGSYEQYF. The CDR3, as DNA: TGTGCCAGCAGCTCATCCAGAGACGGGTCCTACGAGCAGTACTTC.

This clone has a handful of counts. The J gene is TRBJ1-2, the V gene TRBV20-1; D possibly corresponds to TRBD1 (5 bases). Trimming removed 3 bases from V and 8 bases from J, with 16 bases in between. From germline, CDR1 is DFQATT and CDR2 SNEGSKA (reference sequence). This CDR3 is 13 amino acids long. CDR3: CSASKGLQWGYTF. The CDR3 DNA follows: TGCAGTGCTAGTAAGGGGCTCCAGTGGGGCTACACCTTC.

This chain joins TRBV11-2 and TRBJ2-2; the D gene is possibly TRBD1 (5 bases). With 7 bases removed from V and 0 bases from J, the gap between germline ends came to 12 bases. Per germline, CDR1 SGHAT and CDR2 FQNNGV. The CDR3 runs 15 residues. CDR3 sequence: CASNPRGPNTGELFF. The CDR3 nucleotides are TGTGCCAGCAACCCTAGGGGCCCGAACACCGGGGAGCTGTTTTTT.

The V call is TRBV7-8, the J call TRBJ1-3; D gene ambiguous. Trimming removed 6 bases from V and 0 bases from J, with 12 bases in between. This CDR3 spans 15 amino acids. CDR1 is SGHVS and CDR2 is FQNEAQ in the germline V gene. DNA for the CDR3: TGTGCCAGCAGGGCGGTGGGTCCCTCTGGAAACACCATATATTTT. As protein: CASRAVGPSGNTIYF.

This clone turned up a few times. The chain couples TRBV7-3 to TRBJ2-5; D might be TRBD2 (5 bases). This CDR3 is built from 14 residues. The V gene lost 5 bases and the J gene lost 5 bases, with 15 bases spanning the gap. Germline V gene lookup returns CDR1 SGHTA and CDR2 FQGTGA. The CDR3, as DNA: TGTGCCAGCAGCCCCTCCCCGGGGTTTGAGACCCAGTACTTC. It yields the protein CASSPSPGFETQYF.

This chain connects TRBV2 to TRBJ2-2; 11 nucleotides agree with TRBD2. Germline CDR1 SNHLY, CDR2 FYNNEI. This CDR3 is 15 amino acids long. With V trimmed by 6 bases and J by 5 bases, 5 bases remained unmatched. CDR3 in amino acids: CASRELAGVTGELFF. In nucleotides, the CDR3 is TGTGCCAGCAGGGAACTAGCGGGAGTTACCGGGGAGCTGTTTTTT.

The DNA of the CDR3 is TGTGCCAGTAGTATACCGAGGGCCCCAGAGGGCAATCAGCCCCAGCATTTT. Translated: CASSIPRAPEGNQPQHF. The chain uses TRBV19 and TRBJ1-5; D unresolved. The V gene lost 2 bases and the J gene lost 2 bases, with 16 bases spanning the gap. The CDR3 is 17 amino acids. Germline V gives CDR1 LNHDA, CDR2 SQIVND (reference sequence). Full variable domain (missing parts from reference TRBV19 and TRBJ1-5): DGGITQSPKYLFRKEGQNVTLSCEQNLNHDAMYWYRQDPGQGLRLIYYSQIVNDFQKGDIAEGYSVSREKKESFPLTVTSAQKNPTAFYLCASSIPRAPEGNQPQHFGDGTRLSIL.

The genes are TRBV9 and TRBJ2-5; the match to TRBD2 covers 9 bases. CDR1 SGDLS and CDR2 YYNGEE come from the germline V gene. With V trimmed by 3 bases and J by 8 bases, 8 bases remained unmatched. CDR3 size: 14 residues. The CDR3: CASSGQLAGGTQYF. The CDR3 region has the DNA TGTGCCAGCAGCGGCCAACTAGCGGGCGGCACCCAGTACTTC. The full variable domain, its missing parts supplied by reference TRBV9 and TRBJ2-5, is DSGVTQTPKHLITATGQRVTLRCSPRSGDLSVYWYQQSLDQGLQFLIQYYNGEERAKGNILERFSAQQFPDLHSELNLSSLELGDSALYFCASSGQLAGGTQYFGPGTRLLVL.

The CDR3 spells CASSLAHGTPQYF. Written as DNA, the CDR3 is TGTGCCAGCAGCTTAGCGCATGGGACTCCCCAGTACTTC. The chain carries TRBV7-2 and TRBJ2-5, with a possible D match to TRBD2 (6 bases). This CDR3 comprises 13 residues. Germline lookup yields CDR1 SGHTA and CDR2 FQGNSA. V was pared by 0 bases and J by 9 bases, with 11 bases between. The complete variable domain, with remaining parts taken from reference TRBV7-2 and TRBJ2-5, reads GAGVSQSPSNKVTEKGKDVELRCDPISGHTALYWYRQSLGQGLEFLIYFQGNSAPDKSGLPSDRFSAERTGGSVSTLTIQRTQQEDSAVYLCASSLAHGTPQYFGPGTRLLVL.

This clone was seen once. The V and J genes are TRBV6-2 or TRBV6-3 and TRBJ1-5, with a possible D match to TRBD1 (6 bases). CDR1 is MNHEY and CDR2 is SVGEGT in the germline V gene. CDR3 length: 13 amino acids. V was shortened by 6 bases and J by 4 bases, with 10 bases between the two germline ends. As DNA, the CDR3 is TGTGCCAGCAGCCACGGACAGAATCAGCCCCAGCATTTT. Amino acids: CASSHGQNQPQHF.

The chain joins TRBV19 to TRBJ1-5; D is unresolved. The V end was cut by 6 bases, the J end by 7 bases, with 13 bases between. This CDR3 has 13 residues. The germline V gene has CDR1 LNHDA and CDR2 SQIVND (reference sequence). The DNA for the CDR3 is TGTGCCAGTAGAAGAGCAGGAAAACAGCCCCAGCATTTT. Translating gives CASRRAGKQPQHF.